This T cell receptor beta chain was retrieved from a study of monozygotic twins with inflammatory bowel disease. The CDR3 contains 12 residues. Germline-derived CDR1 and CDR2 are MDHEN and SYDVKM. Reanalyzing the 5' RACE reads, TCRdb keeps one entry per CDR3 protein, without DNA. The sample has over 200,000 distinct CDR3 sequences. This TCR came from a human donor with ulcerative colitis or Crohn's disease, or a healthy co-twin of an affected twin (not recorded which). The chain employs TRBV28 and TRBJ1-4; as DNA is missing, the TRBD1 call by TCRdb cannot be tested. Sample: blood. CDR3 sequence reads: CASVDRGEKLFF.